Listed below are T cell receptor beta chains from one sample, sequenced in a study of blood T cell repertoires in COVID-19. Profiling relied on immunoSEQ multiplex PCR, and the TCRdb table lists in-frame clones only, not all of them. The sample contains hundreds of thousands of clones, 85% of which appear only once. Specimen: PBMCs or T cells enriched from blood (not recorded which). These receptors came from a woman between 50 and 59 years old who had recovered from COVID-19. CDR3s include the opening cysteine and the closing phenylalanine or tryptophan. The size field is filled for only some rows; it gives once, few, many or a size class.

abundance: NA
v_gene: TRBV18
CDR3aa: CASSPARDFYGYTF

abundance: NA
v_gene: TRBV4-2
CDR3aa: CASSPSGTYNEQFF

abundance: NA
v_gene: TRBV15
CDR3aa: CATSRDQILASLPFPYTQYF

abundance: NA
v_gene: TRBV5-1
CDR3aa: CASNLGGQTSTDTQYF

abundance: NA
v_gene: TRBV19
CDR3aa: CATRGDMNTEAFF

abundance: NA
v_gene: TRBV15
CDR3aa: CATKQDYNSPLHF

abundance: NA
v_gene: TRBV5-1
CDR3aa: CASSLGPANTGELFF

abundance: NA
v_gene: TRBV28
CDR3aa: CASRQGGDNSPLHF

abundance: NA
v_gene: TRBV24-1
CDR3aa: CATGQGTEQYF

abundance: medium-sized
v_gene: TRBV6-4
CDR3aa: CASSAQGESGANVLTF

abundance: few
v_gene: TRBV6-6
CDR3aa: CASSLPTGSGNTIYF

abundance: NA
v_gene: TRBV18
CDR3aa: CASSVTALNTEAFF

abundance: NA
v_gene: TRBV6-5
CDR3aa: CASSRGYSSYNEQFF

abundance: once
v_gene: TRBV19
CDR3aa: CASSTPGTGVGEQYF

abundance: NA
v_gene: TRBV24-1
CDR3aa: CATSPQGLDEQYF

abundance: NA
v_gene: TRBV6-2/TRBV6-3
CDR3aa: CASSSIPVGQVYNSPLHF

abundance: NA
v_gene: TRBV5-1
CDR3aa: CASSPTSGISYEQYF

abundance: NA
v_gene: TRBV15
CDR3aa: CATSPLTGDYNEQFF

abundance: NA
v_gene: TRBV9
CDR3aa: CASSAGQVQTEAFF

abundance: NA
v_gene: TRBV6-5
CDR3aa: CASSRAGELFF

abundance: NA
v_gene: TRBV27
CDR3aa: CASSRDRGGYNSPLHF

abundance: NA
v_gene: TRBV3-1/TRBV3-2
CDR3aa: CASSLRQGQETQYF

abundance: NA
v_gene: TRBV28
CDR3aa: CASSSGAYAATNEKLFF

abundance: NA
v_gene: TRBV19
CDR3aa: CASSEPGQGSGYTF

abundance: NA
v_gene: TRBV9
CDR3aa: CASSSGLVRGNEQFF

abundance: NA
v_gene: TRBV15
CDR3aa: CATSRVRLAGGPSETQYF

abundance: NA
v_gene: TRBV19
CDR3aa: CASSIERTGGDERAYNEQFF

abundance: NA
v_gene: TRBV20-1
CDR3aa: CSAPGEGQYF

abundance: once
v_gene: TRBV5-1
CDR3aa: CASSVNRGAIGDEQFF

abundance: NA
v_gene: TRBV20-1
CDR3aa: CSAPGDGYTF

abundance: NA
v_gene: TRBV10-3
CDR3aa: CAISAGTGGRGYTF

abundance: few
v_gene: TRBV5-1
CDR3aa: CASSPQASYGYTF

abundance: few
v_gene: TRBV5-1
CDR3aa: CASSLVSGGNTEAFF

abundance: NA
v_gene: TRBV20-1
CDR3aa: CSASGGLAGVDTQYF

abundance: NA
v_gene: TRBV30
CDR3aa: CAWSVVLAGVVGTDTQYF

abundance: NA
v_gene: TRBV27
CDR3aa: CASSLQGSQPQHF

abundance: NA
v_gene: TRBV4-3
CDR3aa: CASSLTQTGNYEQYF

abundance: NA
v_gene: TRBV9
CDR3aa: CASGGRNTGELFF

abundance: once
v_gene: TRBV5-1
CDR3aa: CASSLQQSGNSPLHF